Listed below are T cell receptor beta chains from one sample, sequenced in a study of T cells in localized non-small cell lung cancer. Data came from immunoSEQ multiplex PCR; TCRdb stores just in-frame clones and leaves some out. The profile shows some 27,000 clones, 80% to 90% of them singletons. The sequences come from peripheral blood, collected before any cancer treatment. The receptors come from a woman aged 18 to 49 with stage I lung adenocarcinoma. CDR3s include the opening cysteine and the closing phenylalanine or tryptophan. D genes are given only for firm matches. For some rows the clone size is stated as once, few or many, or as a class when expanded; others skip it.

D,size,V,J,CDR3,DNA
-,once,TRBV5-1,TRBJ2-7,CASSFSGFSYEQYF,TGCGCCAGCAGCTTTAGCGGCTTCTCCTACGAGCAGTACTTC
-,-,TRBV7-6,TRBJ2-6,CASSLAGSGANVLTF,TGTGCCAGCAGCTTAGCGGGCTCTGGGGCCAACGTCCTGACTTTC
TRBD2,-,TRBV9,TRBJ2-1,CASSPSGLASYNEQFF,TGTGCCAGCAGCCCCTCGGGACTAGCGAGCTACAATGAGCAGTTCTTC
-,-,TRBV29-1,TRBJ2-3,CSVDGGTDTQYF,TGCAGCGTTGATGGGGGCACAGATACGCAGTATTTT
-,-,TRBV19,TRBJ1-1,CASSPYAGPNTEAFF,TGTGCCAGTAGCCCATACGCAGGGCCGAACACTGAAGCTTTCTTT
-,-,TRBV6-1,TRBJ2-5,CASSHPPETQYF,TGTGCCAGCAGTCACCCCCCAGAGACCCAGTACTTC
TRBD2,-,TRBV9,TRBJ2-3,CASRREGAYTQYF,TGTGCCAGTCGGCGGGAGGGGGCGTATACGCAGTATTTT
-,-,TRBV5-6,TRBJ2-7,CASSFGGLVSYEQYF,TGTGCCAGCAGCTTCGGCGGCCTAGTCTCCTACGAGCAGTACTTC
TRBD2,-,TRBV27,TRBJ2-7,CASSFSGRAYEQYF,TGTGCCAGCAGTTTTAGCGGGAGGGCCTACGAGCAGTACTTC
-,-,TRBV7-6,TRBJ2-3,CASSLVAQRTDTQYF,TGTGCCAGCAGCTTAGTGGCTCAGCGCACAGATACGCAGTATTTT
-,-,TRBV27,TRBJ1-2,CASRQGGRYGYTF,TGTGCCAGCAGACAGGGCGGAAGGTATGGCTACACCTTC
-,-,TRBV28,TRBJ2-1,CATCGASYNEQFF,TGTGCCACCTGTGGGGCCTCCTACAATGAGCAGTTCTTC
-,-,TRBV2,TRBJ1-1,CASSGPADTEAFF,TGTGCCAGCAGTGGCCCAGCGGACACTGAAGCTTTCTTT
-,-,TRBV29-1,TRBJ2-4,CSVDTGWDKNIQYF,TGCAGCGTTGATACAGGCTGGGACAAAAACATTCAGTACTTC
-,-,TRBV18,TRBJ1-2,CASSPSAFYGYTF,TGTGCCAGCTCACCTTCAGCTTTCTATGGCTACACCTTC
-,-,TRBV7-3,TRBJ2-6,CASSLGDTLSGANVLTF,TGTGCCAGCAGCTTAGGGGACACCCTCTCTGGGGCCAACGTCCTGACTTTC
-,-,TRBV25-1,TRBJ2-1,CASKENNAREQFF,TGTGCCAGCAAGGAGAACAACGCCCGGGAGCAGTTCTTC
TRBD1,once,TRBV2,TRBJ1-5,CASRVGTGDQPQHF,TGTGCCAGCAGGGTCGGGACAGGGGATCAGCCCCAGCATTTT
TRBD2,-,TRBV11-2,TRBJ2-3,CASSLDPSGLAGGWQYF,TGTGCCAGCAGCTTAGATCCGTCAGGACTAGCGGGAGGTTGGCAGTATTTT
TRBD2,-,TRBV29-1,TRBJ2-1,CSVPASSGRAFSEQFF,TGCAGCGTTCCGGCATCTAGCGGGAGGGCCTTTAGTGAGCAGTTCTTC
TRBD2,-,TRBV2,TRBJ2-3,CASSAGTSPTDTQYF,TGTGCCAGCAGTGCCGGGACTAGCCCCACAGATACGCAGTATTTT
-,-,TRBV18,TRBJ1-3,CASSPRRGDSGNTIYF,TGTGCCAGCTCACCCCGCCGAGGGGACTCTGGAAACACCATATATTTT
-,-,TRBV30,TRBJ1-3,CAWKKAGNTIYF,TGTGCCTGGAAGAAGGCTGGAAACACCATATATTTT
-,-,TRBV11-3,TRBJ1-2,CASSLGGGNYGYTF,TGTGCCAGCAGCTTAGGTGGGGGGAACTATGGCTACACCTTC
-,-,TRBV6-1,TRBJ1-2,CAISESTRGYTF,TGTGCCATCAGTGAGTCCACTAGAGGCTACACCTTC
-,-,TRBV6-1,TRBJ2-2,CASSPVITDTGELFF,TGTGCCAGCAGTCCCGTCATTACCGACACCGGGGAGCTGTTTTTT